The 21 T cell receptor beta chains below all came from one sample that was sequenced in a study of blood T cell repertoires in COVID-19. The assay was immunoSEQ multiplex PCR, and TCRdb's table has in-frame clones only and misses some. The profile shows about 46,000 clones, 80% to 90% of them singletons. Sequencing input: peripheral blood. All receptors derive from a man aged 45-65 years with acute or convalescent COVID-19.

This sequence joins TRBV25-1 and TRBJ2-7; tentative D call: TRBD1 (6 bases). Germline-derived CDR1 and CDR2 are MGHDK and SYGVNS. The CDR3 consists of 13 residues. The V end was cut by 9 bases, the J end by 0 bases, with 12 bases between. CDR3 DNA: TGTGCCAGTACCGGGACAAACTCCTACGAGCAGTACTTC. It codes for CASTGTNSYEQYF.

CDR3: CASSRDRGRTEAFF. CDR3 nucleotide sequence: TGTGCCAGCAGCAGGGACAGAGGGCGGACTGAAGCTTTCTTT. J is TRBJ1-1 and V is TRBV6-5; 7 nucleotides match TRBD1. The ends lost 6 bases at V and 5 bases at J; junction bases unmatched: 9. Germline assignment: CDR1 MNHEY and CDR2 SVGAGI. The length of the CDR3 is 14 residues.

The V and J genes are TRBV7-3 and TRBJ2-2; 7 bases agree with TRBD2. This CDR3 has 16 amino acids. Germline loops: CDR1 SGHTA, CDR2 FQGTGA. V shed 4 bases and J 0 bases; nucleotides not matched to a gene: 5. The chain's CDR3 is CASSSTSASNTGELFF. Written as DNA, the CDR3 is TGTGCCAGCAGCTCAACTAGCGCTTCGAACACCGGGGAGCTGTTTTTT.

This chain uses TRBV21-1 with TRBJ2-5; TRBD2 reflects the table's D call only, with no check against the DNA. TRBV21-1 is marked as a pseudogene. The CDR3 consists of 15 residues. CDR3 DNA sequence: TGTGCCAGCAGCTTACCTAGCGGCCGGGTAGAGACCCAGTACTTC. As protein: CASSLPSGRVETQYF.

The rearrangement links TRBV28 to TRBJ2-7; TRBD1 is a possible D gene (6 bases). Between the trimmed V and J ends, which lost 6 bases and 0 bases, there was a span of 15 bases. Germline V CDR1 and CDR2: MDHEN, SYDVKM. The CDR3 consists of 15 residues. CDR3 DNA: TGTGCCAGCAGCCCCAGCCTAGGGGGCTCCTACGAGCAGTACTTC. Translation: CASSPSLGGSYEQYF.

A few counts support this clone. The CDR3 DNA reads TGTGCCAGTAGTGACAACAGCAATCAGCCCCAGCATTTT. Its translation: CASSDNSNQPQHF. The chain employs TRBV19 and TRBJ1-5; D is unclear. Germline V CDR1 and CDR2: LNHDA, SQIVND (reference sequence). CDR3 size: 13 residues. Trimming stripped 5 bases from V and 1 base from J, with 6 bases between. Together with reference TRBV19 and TRBJ1-5, the CDR3 gives the full variable domain: DGGITQSPKYLFRKEGQNVTLSCEQNLNHDAMYWYRQDPGQGLRLIYYSQIVNDFQKGDIAEGYSVSREKKESFPLTVTSAQKNPTAFYLCASSDNSNQPQHFGDGTRLSIL.

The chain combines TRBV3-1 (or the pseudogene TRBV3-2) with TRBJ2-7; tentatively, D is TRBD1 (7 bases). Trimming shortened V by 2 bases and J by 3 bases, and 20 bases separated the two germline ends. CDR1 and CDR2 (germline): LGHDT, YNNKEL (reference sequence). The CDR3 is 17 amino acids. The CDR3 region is CASSQSRGGPGGYEQYF. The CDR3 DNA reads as TGTGCCAGCAGCCAATCGAGAGGAGGGCCAGGGGGCTACGAGCAGTACTTC.

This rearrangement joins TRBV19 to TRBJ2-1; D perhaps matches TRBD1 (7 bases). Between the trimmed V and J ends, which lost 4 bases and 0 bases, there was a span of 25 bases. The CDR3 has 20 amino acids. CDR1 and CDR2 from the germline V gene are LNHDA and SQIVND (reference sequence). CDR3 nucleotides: TGTGCCAGTAGTACAGGGGGGTACAGCGGACGGACAAGCTCCTACAATGAGCAGTTCTTC. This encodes CASSTGGYSGRTSSYNEQFF. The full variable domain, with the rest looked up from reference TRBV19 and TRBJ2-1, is DGGITQSPKYLFRKEGQNVTLSCEQNLNHDAMYWYRQDPGQGLRLIYYSQIVNDFQKGDIAEGYSVSREKKESFPLTVTSAQKNPTAFYLCASSTGGYSGRTSSYNEQFFGPGTRLTVL.

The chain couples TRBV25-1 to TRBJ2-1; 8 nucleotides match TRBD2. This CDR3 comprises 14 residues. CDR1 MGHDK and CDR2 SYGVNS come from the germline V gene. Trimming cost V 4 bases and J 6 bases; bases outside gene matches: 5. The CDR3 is CASSGDGTSNEQFF. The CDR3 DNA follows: TGTGCCAGCAGTGGCGACGGGACTAGCAATGAGCAGTTCTTC.

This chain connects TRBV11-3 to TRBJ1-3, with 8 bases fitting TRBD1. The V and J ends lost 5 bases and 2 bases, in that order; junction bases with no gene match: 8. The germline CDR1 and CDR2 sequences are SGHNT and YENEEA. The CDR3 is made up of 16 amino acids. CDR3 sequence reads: CASSNGQGNAGNTIYF. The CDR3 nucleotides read TGTGCCAGCAGCAACGGACAGGGTAATGCTGGAAACACCATATATTTT.

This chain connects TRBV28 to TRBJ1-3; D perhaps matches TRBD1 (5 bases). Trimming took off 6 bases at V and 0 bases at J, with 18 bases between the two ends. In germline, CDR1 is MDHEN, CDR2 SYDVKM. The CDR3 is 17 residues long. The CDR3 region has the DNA TGTGCCAGCAGGCCTCCCCCAGGACACTACTCTGGAAACACCATATATTTT. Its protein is CASRPPPGHYSGNTIYF. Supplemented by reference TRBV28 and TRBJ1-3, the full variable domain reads DVKVTQSSRYLVKRTGEKVFLECVQDMDHENMFWYRQDPGLGLRLIYFSYDVKMKEKGDIPEGYSVSREKKERFSLILESASTNQTSMYLCASRPPPGHYSGNTIYFGEGSWLTVV.

The CDR3 here is CASSIAPGGSTDTQYF. As DNA, the CDR3 is TGTGCCAGTAGTATAGCACCGGGGGGAAGCACAGATACGCAGTATTTT. The rearrangement uses TRBV19 and TRBJ2-3; 7 bases are a match to TRBD2. Germline V lookup: CDR1 LNHDA, CDR2 SQIVND (reference sequence). J lost 0 bases, V lost 1 base, and 4 bases had no gene match. The CDR3 runs 16 residues.

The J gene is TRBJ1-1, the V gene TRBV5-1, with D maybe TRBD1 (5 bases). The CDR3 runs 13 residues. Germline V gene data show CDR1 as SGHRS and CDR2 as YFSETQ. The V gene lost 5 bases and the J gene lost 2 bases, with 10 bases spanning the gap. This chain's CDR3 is CASRGGGNTEAFF. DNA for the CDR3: TGCGCCAGCAGGGGCGGGGGAAACACTGAAGCTTTCTTT. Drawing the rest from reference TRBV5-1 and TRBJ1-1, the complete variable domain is KAGVTQTPRYLIKTRGQQVTLSCSPISGHRSVSWYQQTPGQGLQFLFEYFSETQRNKGNFPGRFSGRQFSNSRSEMNVSTLELGDSALYLCASRGGGNTEAFFGQGTRLTVV.

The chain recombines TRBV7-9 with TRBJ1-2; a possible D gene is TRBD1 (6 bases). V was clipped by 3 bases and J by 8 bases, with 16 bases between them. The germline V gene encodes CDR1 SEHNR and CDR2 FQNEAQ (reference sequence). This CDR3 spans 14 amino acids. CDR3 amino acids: CASSLDSPPSGYTF. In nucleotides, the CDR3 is TGTGCCAGCAGCTTGGACAGCCCGCCGTCGGGCTACACCTTC. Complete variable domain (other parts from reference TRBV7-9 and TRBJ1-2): DTGVSQNPRHKITKRGQNVTFRCDPISEHNRLYWYRQTLGQGPEFLTYFQNEAQLEKSRLLSDRFSAERPKGSFSTLEIQRTEQGDSAMYLCASSLDSPPSGYTFGSGTRLTVV.

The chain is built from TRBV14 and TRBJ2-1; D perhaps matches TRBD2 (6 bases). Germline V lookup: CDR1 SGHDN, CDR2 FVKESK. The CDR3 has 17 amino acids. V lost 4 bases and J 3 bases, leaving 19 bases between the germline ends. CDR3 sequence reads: CASSPIAGTSFYNEQFF. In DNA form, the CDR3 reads TGTGCCAGCAGCCCGATCGCCGGCACTAGCTTCTACAATGAGCAGTTCTTC.

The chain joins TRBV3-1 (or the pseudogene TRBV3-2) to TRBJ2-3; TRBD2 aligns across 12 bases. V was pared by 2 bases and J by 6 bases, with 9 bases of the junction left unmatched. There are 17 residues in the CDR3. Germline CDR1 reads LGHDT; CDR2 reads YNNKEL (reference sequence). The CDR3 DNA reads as TGTGCCAGCAGCCAACTAGCGGCCGGGACTAGCGGGGATACGCAGTATTTT. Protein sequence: CASSQLAAGTSGDTQYF.

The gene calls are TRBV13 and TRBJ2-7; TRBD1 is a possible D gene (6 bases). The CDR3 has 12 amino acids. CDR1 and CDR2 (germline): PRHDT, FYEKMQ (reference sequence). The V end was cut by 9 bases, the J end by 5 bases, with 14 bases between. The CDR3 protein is CASRTGSHEQYF. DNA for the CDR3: TGTGCCAGTCGAACAGGGTCCCACGAGCAGTACTTC.

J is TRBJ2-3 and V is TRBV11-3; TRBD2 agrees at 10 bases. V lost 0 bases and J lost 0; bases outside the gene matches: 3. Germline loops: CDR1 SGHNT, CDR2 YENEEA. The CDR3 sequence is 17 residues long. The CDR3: CASSLEGTSDSTDTQYF. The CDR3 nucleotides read TGTGCCAGCAGCTTAGAAGGGACTAGCGATAGCACAGATACGCAGTATTTT. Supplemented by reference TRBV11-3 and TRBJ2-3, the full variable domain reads EAGVVQSPRYKIIEKKQPVAFWCNPISGHNTLYWYLQNLGQGPELLIRYENEEAVDDSQLPKDRFSAERLKGVDSTLKIQPAELGDSAVYLCASSLEGTSDSTDTQYFGPGTRLTVL.

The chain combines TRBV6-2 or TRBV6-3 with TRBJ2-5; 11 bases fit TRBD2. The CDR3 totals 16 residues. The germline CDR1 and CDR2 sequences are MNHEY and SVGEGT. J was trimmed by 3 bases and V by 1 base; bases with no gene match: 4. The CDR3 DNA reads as TGTGCCAGCAGTTACTGGGGGACTAGCGGAAAAGAGACCCAGTACTTC. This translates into CASSYWGTSGKETQYF.

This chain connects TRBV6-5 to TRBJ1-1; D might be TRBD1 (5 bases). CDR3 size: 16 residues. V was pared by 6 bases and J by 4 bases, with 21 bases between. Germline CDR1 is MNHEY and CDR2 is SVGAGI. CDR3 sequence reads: CASSYTTYDSFTEAFF. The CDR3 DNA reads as TGTGCCAGCAGCTACACGACCTATGACAGCTTCACTGAAGCTTTCTTT.

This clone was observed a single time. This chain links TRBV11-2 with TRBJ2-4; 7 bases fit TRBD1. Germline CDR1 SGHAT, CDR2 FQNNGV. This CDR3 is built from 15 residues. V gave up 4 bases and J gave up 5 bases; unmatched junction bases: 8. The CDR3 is CASSSGTVGENIQYF. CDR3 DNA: TGTGCCAGCAGCTCAGGGACAGTAGGGGAAAACATTCAGTACTTC.